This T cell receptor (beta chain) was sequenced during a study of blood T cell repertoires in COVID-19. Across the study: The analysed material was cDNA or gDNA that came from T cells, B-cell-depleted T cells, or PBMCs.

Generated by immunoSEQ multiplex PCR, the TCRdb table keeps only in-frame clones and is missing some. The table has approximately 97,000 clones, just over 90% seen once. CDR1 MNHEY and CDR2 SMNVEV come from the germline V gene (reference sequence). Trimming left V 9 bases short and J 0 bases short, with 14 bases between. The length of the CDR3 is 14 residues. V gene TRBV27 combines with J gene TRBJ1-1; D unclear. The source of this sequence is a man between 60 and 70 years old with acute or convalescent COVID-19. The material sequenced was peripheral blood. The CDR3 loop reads CASGRLSMNTEAFF. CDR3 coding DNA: TGTGCCAGTGGGAGGCTGAGCATGAACACTGAAGCTTTCTTT.